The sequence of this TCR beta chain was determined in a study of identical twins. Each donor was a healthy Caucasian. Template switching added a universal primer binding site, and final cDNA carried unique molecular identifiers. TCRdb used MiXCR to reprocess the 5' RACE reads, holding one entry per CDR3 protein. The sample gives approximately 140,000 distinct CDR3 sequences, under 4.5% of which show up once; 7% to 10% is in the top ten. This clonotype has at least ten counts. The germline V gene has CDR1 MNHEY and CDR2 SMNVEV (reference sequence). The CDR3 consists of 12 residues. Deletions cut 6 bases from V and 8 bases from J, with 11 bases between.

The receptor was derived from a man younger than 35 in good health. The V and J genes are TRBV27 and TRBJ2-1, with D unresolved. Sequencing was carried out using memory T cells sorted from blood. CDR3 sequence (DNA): TGTGCCAGCAGCTCAGGAAACCATGAGCAGTTCTTC. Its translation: CASSSGNHEQFF.